These T cell receptor beta chains were read from a single sample in a study of cytomegalovirus exposure and HLA in healthy donors. Clones were sequenced by immunoSEQ multiplex PCR, and TCRdb holds only the in-frame ones, with some missing. The sample has about 180,000 clones, about 86% seen once. The source material was PBMCs. The receptor set was obtained from a woman aged 30 to 39 in good health and CMV-seronegative. CDR3s include the opening cysteine and the closing phenylalanine or tryptophan. Fields, in order: J gene, D gene, clone size, V gene, CDR3 length, CDR3 DNA, CDR3 protein. D genes are given only for firm matches. Size values are once, few and many counts, or a class for expanded clones, and some rows have none.

j_gene: TRBJ1-1; d_gene: -; abundance: -; v_gene: TRBV4-1; len: 14; CDR3nt: TGCGCCAGCAGCCACATGGACAGATACACTGAAGCTTTCTTT; CDR3aa: CASSHMDRYTEAFF
j_gene: TRBJ2-3; d_gene: -; abundance: -; v_gene: TRBV9; len: 15; CDR3nt: TGTGCCAGCAGCGTAGGACAGGCAATTACAGATACGCAGTATTTT; CDR3aa: CASSVGQAITDTQYF
j_gene: TRBJ2-3; d_gene: TRBD2; abundance: -; v_gene: TRBV4-3; len: 16; CDR3nt: TGCGCCAGCAGCCAAGCGACTAGCGGGGGGCAGGGTACGCAGTATTTT; CDR3aa: CASSQATSGGQGTQYF
j_gene: TRBJ1-1; d_gene: TRBD1; abundance: -; v_gene: TRBV28; len: 13; CDR3nt: TGTGCCGGCCGAGGGGGCGCAGGCACTGAAGCTTTCTTT; CDR3aa: CAGRGGAGTEAFF
j_gene: TRBJ2-7; d_gene: -; abundance: once; v_gene: TRBV7-8; len: 14; CDR3nt: TGTGCCAGCAGCCGGACAGAACCCATCTACGAGCAGTACTTC; CDR3aa: CASSRTEPIYEQYF
j_gene: TRBJ2-7; d_gene: -; abundance: -; v_gene: TRBV6-6; len: 14; CDR3nt: TGTGCCAGCAGTTACTCGTCAGGGTACTACGAGCAGTACTTC; CDR3aa: CASSYSSGYYEQYF
j_gene: TRBJ2-3; d_gene: -; abundance: -; v_gene: TRBV5-4; len: 15; CDR3nt: TGTGCCAGCAGGCCACAGGGTCTAAGCACAGATACGCAGTATTTT; CDR3aa: CASRPQGLSTDTQYF
j_gene: TRBJ2-7; d_gene: -; abundance: -; v_gene: TRBV7-7; len: 15; CDR3nt: TGTGCCAGCAGCTTAGGGTTGGGGCAGACCTACGAGCAGTACTTC; CDR3aa: CASSLGLGQTYEQYF
j_gene: TRBJ1-5; d_gene: -; abundance: once; v_gene: TRBV15; len: 17; CDR3nt: TGTGCCACCAGCAGAAAGTTAGACAGTGCGAGCAATCCGCCCCAGCATTTT; CDR3aa: CATSRKLDSASNPPQHF
j_gene: TRBJ1-1; d_gene: TRBD1; abundance: -; v_gene: TRBV28; len: 11; CDR3nt: TGTGCCAGCACAGCCGGGACAGCGGCTTTCTTT; CDR3aa: CASTAGTAAFF
j_gene: TRBJ2-7; d_gene: TRBD2; abundance: -; v_gene: TRBV9; len: 14; CDR3nt: TGTGCCAGCACCCTGGGGACTAGCCCCTACGAGCAGTACTTC; CDR3aa: CASTLGTSPYEQYF
j_gene: TRBJ2-7; d_gene: -; abundance: few; v_gene: TRBV27; len: 13; CDR3nt: TGTGCCAGCGCCCCCGGGAGACACTACGAGCAGTACTTC; CDR3aa: CASAPGRHYEQYF
j_gene: TRBJ2-4; d_gene: -; abundance: -; v_gene: TRBV2; len: 15; CDR3nt: TGTGCCAGCAGAGGAGACAGCCTAGCCAAAAACATTCAGTACTTC; CDR3aa: CASRGDSLAKNIQYF
j_gene: TRBJ2-2; d_gene: -; abundance: few; v_gene: TRBV2; len: 15; CDR3nt: TGTGCCAGCAGTGAAGCGCGTCTGGTAGCCGGGGAGCTGTTTTTT; CDR3aa: CASSEARLVAGELFF
j_gene: TRBJ2-1; d_gene: TRBD2; abundance: -; v_gene: TRBV5-1; len: 15; CDR3nt: TGCGCCAGCAGCCCGACTAGCAGCACCTACAATGAGCAGTTCTTC; CDR3aa: CASSPTSSTYNEQFF
j_gene: TRBJ2-5; d_gene: -; abundance: -; v_gene: TRBV6-1; len: 14; CDR3nt: TGTGCCAGCAGTTTCGCAGGGATCCAAGAGACCCAGTACTTC; CDR3aa: CASSFAGIQETQYF
j_gene: TRBJ2-1; d_gene: TRBD2; abundance: once; v_gene: TRBV5-1; len: 15; CDR3nt: TGCGCCAGCAGCTTACTAGCGGGAACTAACAATGAGCAGTTCTTC; CDR3aa: CASSLLAGTNNEQFF
j_gene: TRBJ2-5; d_gene: -; abundance: -; v_gene: TRBV7-9; len: 16; CDR3nt: TGTGCCAGCAGCCTCGGTCGGGCCCCCAGGGGTGAGACCCAGTACTTC; CDR3aa: CASSLGRAPRGETQYF
j_gene: TRBJ2-5; d_gene: TRBD2; abundance: -; v_gene: TRBV5-1; len: 14; CDR3nt: TGCGCCAGCAGAAAGACTAGCGCCCAAGAGACCCAGTACTTC; CDR3aa: CASRKTSAQETQYF
j_gene: TRBJ2-3; d_gene: TRBD1; abundance: -; v_gene: TRBV7-9; len: 14; CDR3nt: TGTTCCAGCAGCAAGCAGGGGGCTGGAGATACGCAGTATTTT; CDR3aa: CSSSKQGAGDTQYF
j_gene: TRBJ2-3; d_gene: -; abundance: few; v_gene: TRBV9; len: 16; CDR3nt: TGTGCCAGCAGCGAGGGGCTGCTTTCTAGCACAGATACGCAGTATTTT; CDR3aa: CASSEGLLSSTDTQYF
j_gene: TRBJ2-2; d_gene: TRBD2; abundance: -; v_gene: TRBV4-3; len: 17; CDR3nt: TGCGCCAGCAGCCCAGCACGAGCGGGAGGGTACACCGGGGAGCTGTTTTTT; CDR3aa: CASSPARAGGYTGELFF